The TCR beta chain under discussion was sequenced for a study of cytomegalovirus exposure and HLA in healthy donors. 13 Jbeta primers and 60 Vbeta primers were used for the PCR. The protocol was immunoSEQ multiplex PCR, while the TCRdb copy is restricted to in-frame clones and leaves out a portion. This sample has fewer than 90,000 clones, with roughly 85% found just once. Sequenced input: PBMCs. This TCR derives from a female donor in good health and CMV-seronegative.

For the CDR3, the DNA is TGCGCCAGCAGCTTGCAGGGTTCGATAGGCACTGAAGCTTTCTTT. This encodes CASSLQGSIGTEAFF. The gene calls are TRBV5-1 and TRBJ1-1, with D perhaps TRBD1 (5 bases). The CDR3 covers 15 residues. V lost 1 base to trimming and J lost 4 bases, with 14 bases between them. Germline V lookup: CDR1 SGHRS, CDR2 YFSETQ.